This TCR beta chain was identified during a study of CD4 T cells in relation to SARS-CoV-2 and coronaviruses. Whole-study findings and limits: About 65% of donors had memory CD4+ clonotypes crossrecognizing SARS-CoV-2 and common cold coronavirus spike.

TCRdb keeps only in-frame clones here, not all; method: immunoSEQ multiplex PCR. Seen here are about 26,000 clones, roughly 76% observed once, and the top ten hold about 10%. With regard to this clone: Its antigen is unknown.

Looked up from germline, CDR1 is SNHLY and CDR2 is FYNNEI. This CDR3 has 15 residues. The ends lost 4 bases at V and 4 bases at J; junction bases unmatched: 4. Before the COVID-19 pandemic, during about 2010-2018, CD4+ T cells were taken from unexposed donors. After about 10 days of culture, CD4+ T cells were isolated. The sequenced material came from CD4+ T cells from PBMCs, cultured in vitro. The origin of this receptor is a human donor in good health. This chain links TRBV2 with TRBJ2-6; 7 bases agree with TRBD2. CDR3 DNA sequence: TGTGCCAGCAGTGCGGGGGGATCGGGGGCCAACGTCCTGACTTTC. Amino acid sequence: CASSAGGSGANVLTF.